One sample yielded the 8 T cell receptor beta chains listed below, sequenced in a study of shared clonotypes between healthy human individuals. Sequenced by immunoSEQ multiplex PCR; TCRdb stores in-frame clones only, minus some. The sample lists more than 2 million clones, about 95% occurring once. CD45RO-negative cells were positively selected for CCR7, leaving out terminally differentiated effector memory CD45RA+ cells. Sequencing was performed on naive CD8+ T cells sorted from blood. The receptors stem from a man younger than 30 in good health.

The chain couples TRBV7-9 to TRBJ2-2; TRBD1 aligns across 10 bases. The V gene end was trimmed by 3 bases and the J gene end by 6 bases; junction bases not matched to a gene: 4. The CDR3 runs 15 residues. CDR1 is SEHNR, CDR2 FQNEAQ, per germline (reference sequence). The CDR3 is CASSFRTGGSGELFF. CDR3 nucleotides: TGTGCCAGCAGCTTCCGGACAGGGGGATCCGGGGAGCTGTTTTTT. Filled out from reference TRBV7-9 and TRBJ2-2, the complete variable domain reads DTGVSQNPRHKITKRGQNVTFRCDPISEHNRLYWYRQTLGQGPEFLTYFQNEAQLEKSRLLSDRFSAERPKGSFSTLEIQRTEQGDSAMYLCASSFRTGGSGELFFGEGSRLTVL.

This sequence joins TRBV2 and TRBJ2-7; D is perhaps TRBD1 or TRBD2 (7 bases each). The CDR3 extends over 13 amino acids. The V gene's germline CDR1 is SNHLY and CDR2 FYNNEI. V lost 8 bases and J 4 bases, leaving 15 bases between the germline ends. Here the CDR3 reads CASLGQGGYEQYF. In DNA, the CDR3 is TGTGCCAGCTTAGGCCAGGGGGGGTACGAGCAGTACTTC.

This chain uses TRBV6-5 with TRBJ1-4; 9 bases match TRBD1. The CDR3 covers 15 residues. V lost 2 bases, J lost 7 bases, and 5 bases stayed unmatched. Germline CDR1 MNHEY, CDR2 SVGAGI. The CDR3 nucleotides are TGTGCCAGCAGTTACGAGACAGGGGGGAGTGAAAAACTGTTTTTT. This gives the protein CASSYETGGSEKLFF.

The chain recombines TRBV4-1 with TRBJ2-7; D is ambiguous. This CDR3 is 16 amino acids long. The ends were cut back, 0 bases at V and 0 bases at J, with 12 bases in the middle. Germline CDR1 is MGHRA and CDR2 is YSYEKL. The CDR3 loop is CASSQEAPPTSYEQYF. CDR3 bases: TGCGCCAGCAGCCAAGAAGCGCCCCCTACCTCCTACGAGCAGTACTTC.

The chain couples TRBV6-1 to TRBJ2-7; D may correspond to TRBD1 or TRBD2 (5 bases each). V lost 1 base to trimming and J lost 5 bases, with 12 bases between them. CDR1 is MNHNS, CDR2 SASEGT, per germline. This CDR3 is 14 amino acids long. CDR3 nucleotides: TGTGCCAGCAGTGAAGGCGGCAGGGACCACGAGCAGTACTTC. Amino acids: CASSEGGRDHEQYF.

About this clone: Different DNA sequences within this sample yield the same CDR3. The chain employs TRBV5-4 and TRBJ1-2, with a weak D call TRBD1 (5 bases). Trimming shortened V by 3 bases and J by 4 bases, and 13 bases separated the two germline ends. CDR1 SGHNT and CDR2 YYREEE come from the germline V gene (reference sequence). The CDR3 has 14 residues. The CDR3 spells CASSSPGTGYGYTF. In DNA, the CDR3 is TGTGCCAGCAGCTCACCAGGGACGGGCTATGGCTACACCTTC.

As for this clone: The sample contains more than one DNA sequence encoding this CDR3. The rearrangement uses TRBV6-5 and TRBJ2-7; TRBD1 agrees at 9 bases. V shed 2 bases and J 3 bases; nucleotides not matched to a gene: 2. Germline CDR1 and CDR2: MNHEY and SVGAGI. CDR3 size: 14 residues. CDR3 bases: TGTGCCAGCAGTTACGCGGGACAGGGCTACGAGCAGTACTTC. Its protein product is CASSYAGQGYEQYF.

This chain links TRBV13 with TRBJ2-3; 8 bases are shared with TRBD2. The junction had 8 bases not matched to a gene; V was cut back by 2 bases and J by 4 bases. Per germline, CDR1 PRHDT and CDR2 FYEKMQ (reference sequence). The CDR3 is 16 amino acids. CDR3 sequence reads: CASSLRSGSRADTQYF. In DNA form, the CDR3 reads TGTGCCAGCAGCTTAAGGAGCGGGAGTAGGGCAGATACGCAGTATTTT.